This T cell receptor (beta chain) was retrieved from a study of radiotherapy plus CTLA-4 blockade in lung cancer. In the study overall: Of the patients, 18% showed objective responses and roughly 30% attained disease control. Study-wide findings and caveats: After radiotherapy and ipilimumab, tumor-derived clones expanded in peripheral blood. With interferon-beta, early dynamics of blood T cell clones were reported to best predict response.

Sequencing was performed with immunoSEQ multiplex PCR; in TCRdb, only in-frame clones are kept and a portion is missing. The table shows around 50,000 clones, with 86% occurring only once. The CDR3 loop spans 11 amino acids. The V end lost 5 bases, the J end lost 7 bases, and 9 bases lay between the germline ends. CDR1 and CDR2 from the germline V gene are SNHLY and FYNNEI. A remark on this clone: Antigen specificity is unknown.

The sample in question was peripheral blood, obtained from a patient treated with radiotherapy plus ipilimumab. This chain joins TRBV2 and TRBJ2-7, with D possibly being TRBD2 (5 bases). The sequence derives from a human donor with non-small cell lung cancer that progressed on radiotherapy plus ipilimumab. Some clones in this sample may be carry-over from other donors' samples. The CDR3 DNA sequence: TGTGCCAGCAGTACCAGGACTGAGCAGTACTTC. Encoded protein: CASSTRTEQYF.